The 2 T cell receptor beta chains presented below share a single source sample, sequenced in a study of blood T cell repertoires in COVID-19. The method was immunoSEQ multiplex PCR; TCRdb's version includes in-frame clones alone and lacks a portion of them. The table has about 98,000 clones, 81% seen once. Sequencing was carried out using peripheral blood. The receptors derive from a woman aged 80 or over with acute or convalescent COVID-19.

This chain links TRBV3-1 (or the pseudogene TRBV3-2) with TRBJ1-1; D remains unclear. The length of the CDR3 is 15 residues. Trimming removed 0 bases from V and 0 bases from J, with 8 bases in between. The germline CDR1 and CDR2 sequences are LGHDT and YNNKEL (reference sequence). CDR3 sequence reads: CASSQDPLMNTEAFF. The DNA for the CDR3 is TGTGCCAGCAGCCAAGATCCACTAATGAACACTGAAGCTTTCTTT.

The J gene is TRBJ2-5, the V gene TRBV5-6, with 9 bases that match TRBD2. Germline trimming cut 1 base from V and 5 bases from J; bases unmatched to any gene: 12. The CDR3 is made up of 17 amino acids. Looked up from germline, CDR1 is SGHDT and CDR2 is YYEEEE. The CDR3 sequence: CASSLLSGGSRFETQYF. In nucleotides, the CDR3 is TGTGCCAGCAGCTTGCTTAGCGGGGGTTCCCGGTTTGAGACCCAGTACTTC.